This TCR beta chain was sequenced during a study of blood T cell repertoires in COVID-19. Study details: Sites across the United States, Italy and Spain contributed samples from acute and convalescent COVID-19.

The protocol was immunoSEQ multiplex PCR, while the TCRdb copy is restricted to in-frame clones and leaves out a portion. Here the sample spans 100,000 to 150,000 clones, more than 70% being singletons. The CDR3 spans 11 residues. V shed 3 bases and J shed 10 bases, with 10 bases lying between them. Per the germline V gene, CDR1 is DFQATT and CDR2 is SNEGSKA (reference sequence). This chain connects TRBV20-1 to TRBJ2-1, with a weak D call TRBD1 (5 bases). This TCR derives from a man between 50 and 59 years old with acute or convalescent COVID-19. Sequencing was carried out using peripheral blood. The chain's CDR3 is CSARDAGEQFF. Written as DNA, the CDR3 is TGCAGTGCTAGGGATGCAGGGGAGCAGTTCTTC.